One T cell receptor beta chain is described in this entry. Its antigen is still unknown. The entry originates in a study of T cell repertoires in cytomegalovirus infection. About the research overall: Use of recently identified HLA-C-restricted and well-studied HLA-B-restricted CMV epitopes was part of the study.

MiXCR, applied by TCRdb to the reads, yields one record per CDR3 protein. The data show roughly 920,000 distinct CDR3 sequences, with around 29% seen just once and over 13% held by the top ten. The origin of this receptor is a human donor in good health (CMV status not recorded). Some clones in this sample may be carry-over from other donors' samples. Sequencing used cultured CD8+ T cells from PBMCs, obtained from culture after CMV antigen stimulation.

In DNA, the CDR3 is TGTGCCAGCAGACCAACGGGACAGGGGGGAGAGACCCAGTACTTC. Translated: CASRPTGQGGETQYF. V is TRBV6-5 and J is TRBJ2-5, with 11 positions matching TRBD1. Trimming took 6 bases from V and 4 from J; bases not matched to a gene: 7. Germline CDR1 and CDR2: MNHEY and SVGAGI. The CDR3 is 15 amino acids.